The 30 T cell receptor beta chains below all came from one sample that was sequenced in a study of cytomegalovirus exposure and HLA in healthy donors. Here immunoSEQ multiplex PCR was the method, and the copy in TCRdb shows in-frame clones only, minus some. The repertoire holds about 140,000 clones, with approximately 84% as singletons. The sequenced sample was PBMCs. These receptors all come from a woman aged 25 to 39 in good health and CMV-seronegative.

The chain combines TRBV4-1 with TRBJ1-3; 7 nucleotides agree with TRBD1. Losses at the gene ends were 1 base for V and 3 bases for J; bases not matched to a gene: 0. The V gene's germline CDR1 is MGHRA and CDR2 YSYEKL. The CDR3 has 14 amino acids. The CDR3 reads CASSQGTGGNTIYF. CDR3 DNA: TGCGCCAGCAGCCAAGGGACAGGTGGAAACACCATATATTTT.

The CDR3 nucleotides are TGCGCCAGCAGCCCGATAATTCTGGGAGTGCACTCTGGGGCCAACGTCCTGACTTTC. Translation: CASSPIILGVHSGANVLTF. The chain joins TRBV4-3 to TRBJ2-6, with D possibly matching TRBD2 (5 bases). This CDR3 spans 19 amino acids. Germline assignment: CDR1 LGHNA and CDR2 YSLEER. V was shortened by 4 bases and J by 0 bases, with 19 bases between the two germline ends.

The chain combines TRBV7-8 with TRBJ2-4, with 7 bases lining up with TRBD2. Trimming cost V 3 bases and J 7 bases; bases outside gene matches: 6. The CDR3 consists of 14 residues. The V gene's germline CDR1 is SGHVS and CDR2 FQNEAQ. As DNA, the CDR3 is TGTGCCAGCAGCTTCGGCCAGGGAGGGAACATTCAGTACTTC. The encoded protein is CASSFGQGGNIQYF.

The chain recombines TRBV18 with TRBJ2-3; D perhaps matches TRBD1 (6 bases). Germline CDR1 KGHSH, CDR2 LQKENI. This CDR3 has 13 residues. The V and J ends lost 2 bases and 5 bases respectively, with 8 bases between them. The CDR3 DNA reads TGTGCCAGCTCACCAACAGGGTTAGATACGCAGTATTTT. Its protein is CASSPTGLDTQYF.

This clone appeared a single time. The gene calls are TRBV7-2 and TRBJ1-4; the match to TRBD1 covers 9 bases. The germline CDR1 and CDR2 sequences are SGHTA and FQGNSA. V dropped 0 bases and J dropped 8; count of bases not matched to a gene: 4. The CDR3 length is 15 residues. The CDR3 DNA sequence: TGTGCCAGCAGCTTAGCTGGGACAGGGAGGGAAAAACTGTTTTTT. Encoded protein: CASSLAGTGREKLFF.

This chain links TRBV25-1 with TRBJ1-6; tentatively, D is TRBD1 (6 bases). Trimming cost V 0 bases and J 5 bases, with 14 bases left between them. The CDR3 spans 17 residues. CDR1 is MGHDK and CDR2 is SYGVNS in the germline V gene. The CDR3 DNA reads TGTGCCAGCAGTGAATACGGTACGGGACAAAATAATTCACCCCTCCACTTT. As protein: CASSEYGTGQNNSPLHF.

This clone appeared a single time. The CDR3 loop reads CASSPLAGGYEQFF. The CDR3 DNA reads TGCGCCAGCAGTCCTCTAGCGGGGGGTTATGAGCAGTTCTTC. The chain couples TRBV5-1 to TRBJ2-1, with TRBD2 matching 11 bases. Trimming removed 5 bases from V and 8 bases from J; junction bases left unmatched: 6. CDR3 length: 14 amino acids. Germline V gives CDR1 SGHRS, CDR2 YFSETQ.

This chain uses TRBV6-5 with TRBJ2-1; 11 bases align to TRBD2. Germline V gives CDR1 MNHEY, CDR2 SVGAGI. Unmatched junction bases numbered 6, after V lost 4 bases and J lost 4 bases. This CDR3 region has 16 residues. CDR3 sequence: CASSSLAGGPYNEQFF. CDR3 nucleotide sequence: TGTGCCAGCAGTTCGCTAGCGGGGGGACCTTACAATGAGCAGTTCTTC.

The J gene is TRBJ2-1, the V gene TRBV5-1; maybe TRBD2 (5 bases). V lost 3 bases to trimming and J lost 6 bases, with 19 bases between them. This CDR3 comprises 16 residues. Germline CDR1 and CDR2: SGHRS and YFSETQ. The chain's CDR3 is CASSSKPGYAGNEQFF. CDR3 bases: TGCGCCAGCAGCTCTAAACCGGGATACGCGGGCAATGAGCAGTTCTTC.

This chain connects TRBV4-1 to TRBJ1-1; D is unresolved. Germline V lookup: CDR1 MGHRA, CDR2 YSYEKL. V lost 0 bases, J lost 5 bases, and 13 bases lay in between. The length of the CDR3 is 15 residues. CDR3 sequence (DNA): TGCGCCAGCAGCCAAGATGTCGGGGTGTGGACTGAAGCTTTCTTT. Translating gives CASSQDVGVWTEAFF.

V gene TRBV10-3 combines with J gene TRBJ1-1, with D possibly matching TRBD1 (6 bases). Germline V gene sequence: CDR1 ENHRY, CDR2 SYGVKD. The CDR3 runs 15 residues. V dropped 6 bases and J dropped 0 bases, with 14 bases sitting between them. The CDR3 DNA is TGTGCCATCAGGGGGGACACCTCCATGAACACTGAAGCTTTCTTT. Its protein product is CAIRGDTSMNTEAFF.

The CDR3 region has the DNA TGTGCCAGCGGAAACAGCCAAGAGACCCAGTACTTC. Encoded protein: CASGNSQETQYF. This chain joins TRBV2 and TRBJ2-5; D ambiguous. The CDR3 is made up of 12 amino acids. The germline CDR1 and CDR2 sequences are SNHLY and FYNNEI. The ends were cut back, 8 bases at V and 1 base at J, with 8 bases in the middle.

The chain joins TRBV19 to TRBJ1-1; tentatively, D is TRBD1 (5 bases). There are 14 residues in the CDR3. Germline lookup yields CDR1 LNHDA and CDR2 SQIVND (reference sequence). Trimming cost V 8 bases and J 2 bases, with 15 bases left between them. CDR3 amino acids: CASEQRGGNTEAFF. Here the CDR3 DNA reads TGTGCCAGTGAACAAAGGGGCGGTAACACTGAAGCTTTCTTT.

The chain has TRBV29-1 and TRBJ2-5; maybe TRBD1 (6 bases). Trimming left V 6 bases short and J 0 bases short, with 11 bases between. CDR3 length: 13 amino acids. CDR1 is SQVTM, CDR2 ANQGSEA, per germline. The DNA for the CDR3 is TGCAGCGTCGCGGACAGTCACCAAGAGACCCAGTACTTC. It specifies CSVADSHQETQYF.

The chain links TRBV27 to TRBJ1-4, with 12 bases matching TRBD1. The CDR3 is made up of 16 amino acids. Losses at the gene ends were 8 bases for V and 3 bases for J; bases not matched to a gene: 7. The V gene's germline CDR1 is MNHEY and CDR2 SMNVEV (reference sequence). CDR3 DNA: TGTGCCAGCGGCCGGGACAGGGGGCTTGCTAATGAAAAACTGTTTTTT. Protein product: CASGRDRGLANEKLFF. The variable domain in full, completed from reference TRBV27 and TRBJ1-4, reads EAQVTQNPRYLITVTGKKLTVTCSQNMNHEYMSWYRQDPGLGLRQIYYSMNVEVTDKGDVPEGYKVSRKEKRNFPLILESPSPNQTSLYFCASGRDRGLANEKLFFGSGTQLSVL.

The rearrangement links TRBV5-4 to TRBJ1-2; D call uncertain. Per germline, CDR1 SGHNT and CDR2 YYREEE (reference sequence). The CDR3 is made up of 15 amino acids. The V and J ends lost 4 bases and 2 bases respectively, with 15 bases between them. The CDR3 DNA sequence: TGTGCCAGCAGCCCAGTCGGGGTTGCAAACTATGGCTACACCTTC. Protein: CASSPVGVANYGYTF.

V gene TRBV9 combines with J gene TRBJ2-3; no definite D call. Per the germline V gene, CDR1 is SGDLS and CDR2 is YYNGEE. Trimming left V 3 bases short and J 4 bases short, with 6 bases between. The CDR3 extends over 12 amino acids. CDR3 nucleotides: TGTGCCAGCAGCGCCCCGGCAGATACGCAGTATTTT. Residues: CASSAPADTQYF.

The CDR3 spells CSVARGGDYGYTF. CDR3 DNA sequence: TGCAGCGTTGCAAGGGGGGGAGACTATGGCTACACCTTC. This rearrangement joins TRBV29-1 to TRBJ1-2; D might be TRBD1 (6 bases). V was pared by 4 bases and J by 3 bases, with 12 bases between. In germline, CDR1 is SQVTM, CDR2 ANQGSEA. This CDR3 has 13 residues.

The CDR3: CASSLGATGGLSEQFF. The CDR3 DNA is TGTGCCAGCAGCTTGGGGGCAACAGGGGGTTTAAGTGAGCAGTTCTTC. V usage is TRBV5-4 and J usage is TRBJ2-1, with TRBD1 matching over 8 bases. The CDR3 covers 16 residues. In germline, CDR1 is SGHNT, CDR2 YYREEE (reference sequence). V lost 0 bases, J lost 9 bases, and 11 bases stayed unmatched.

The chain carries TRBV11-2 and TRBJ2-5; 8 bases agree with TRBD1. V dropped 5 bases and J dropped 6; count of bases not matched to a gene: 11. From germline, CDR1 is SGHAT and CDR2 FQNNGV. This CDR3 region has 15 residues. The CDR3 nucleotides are TGTGCCAGCAGCGCGCAAAGTGGACAGGGAAAGACCCAGTACTTC. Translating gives CASSAQSGQGKTQYF. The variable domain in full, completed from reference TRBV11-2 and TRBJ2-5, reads EAGVAQSPRYKIIEKRQSVAFWCNPISGHATLYWYQQILGQGPKLLIQFQNNGVVDDSQLPKDRFSAERLKGVDSTLKIQPAKLEDSAVYLCASSAQSGQGKTQYFGPGTRLLVL.

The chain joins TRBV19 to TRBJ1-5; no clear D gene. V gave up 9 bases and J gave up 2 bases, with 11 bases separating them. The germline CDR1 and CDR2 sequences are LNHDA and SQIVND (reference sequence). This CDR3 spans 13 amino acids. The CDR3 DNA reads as TGTGCCAGCAGACCGCGGGGCAATCAGCCCCAGCATTTT. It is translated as CASRPRGNQPQHF.

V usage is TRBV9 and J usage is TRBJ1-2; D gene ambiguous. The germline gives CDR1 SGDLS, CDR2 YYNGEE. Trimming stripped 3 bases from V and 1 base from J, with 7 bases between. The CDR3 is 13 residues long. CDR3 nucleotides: TGTGCCAGCAGCGCCCGGGGTAACTATGGCTACACCTTC. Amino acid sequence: CASSARGNYGYTF.

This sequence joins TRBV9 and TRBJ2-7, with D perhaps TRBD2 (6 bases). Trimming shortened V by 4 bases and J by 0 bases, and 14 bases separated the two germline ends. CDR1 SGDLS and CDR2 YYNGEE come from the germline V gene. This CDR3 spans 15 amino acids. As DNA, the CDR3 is TGTGCCAGCAGCCCGAGACTAGGGAGCTCCTACGAGCAGTACTTC. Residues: CASSPRLGSSYEQYF.

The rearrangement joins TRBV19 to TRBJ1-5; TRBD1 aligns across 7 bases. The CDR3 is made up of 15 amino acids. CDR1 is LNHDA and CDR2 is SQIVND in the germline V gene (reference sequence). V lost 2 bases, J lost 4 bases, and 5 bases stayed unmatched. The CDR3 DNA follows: TGTGCCAGTAGTATACTGGACAGGCCAAATCAGCCCCAGCATTTT. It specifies CASSILDRPNQPQHF.

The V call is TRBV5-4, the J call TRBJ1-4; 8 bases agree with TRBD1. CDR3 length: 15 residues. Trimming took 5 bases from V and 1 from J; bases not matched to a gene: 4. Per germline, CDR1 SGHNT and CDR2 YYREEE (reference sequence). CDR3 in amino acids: CASRDGQGTNEKLFF. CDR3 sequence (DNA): TGTGCCAGCAGAGACGGACAGGGAACTAATGAAAAACTGTTTTTT. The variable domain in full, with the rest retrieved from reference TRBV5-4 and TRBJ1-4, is ETGVTQSPTHLIKTRGQQVTLRCSSQSGHNTVSWYQQALGQGPQFIFQYYREEENGRGNFPPRFSGLQFPNYSSELNVNALELDDSALYLCASRDGQGTNEKLFFGSGTQLSVL.

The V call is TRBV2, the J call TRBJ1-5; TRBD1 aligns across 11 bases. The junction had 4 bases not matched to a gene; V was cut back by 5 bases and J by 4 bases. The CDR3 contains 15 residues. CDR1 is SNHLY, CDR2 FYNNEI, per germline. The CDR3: CASSPGQGGNQPQHF. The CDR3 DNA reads TGTGCCAGCAGTCCGGGACAGGGGGGAAATCAGCCCCAGCATTTT.

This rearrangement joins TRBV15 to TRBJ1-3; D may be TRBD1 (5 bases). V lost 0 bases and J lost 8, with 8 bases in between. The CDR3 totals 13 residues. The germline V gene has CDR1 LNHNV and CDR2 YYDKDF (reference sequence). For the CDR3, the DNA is TGTGCCACCAGCAGAGAGCAGGGTTACACCATATATTTT. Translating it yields CATSREQGYTIYF.

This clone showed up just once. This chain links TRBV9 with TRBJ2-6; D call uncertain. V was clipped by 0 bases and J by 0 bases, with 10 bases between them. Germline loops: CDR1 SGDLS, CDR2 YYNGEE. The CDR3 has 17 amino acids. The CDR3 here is CASSVDPQYSGANVLTF. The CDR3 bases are TGTGCCAGCAGCGTAGATCCCCAGTACTCTGGGGCCAACGTCCTGACTTTC.

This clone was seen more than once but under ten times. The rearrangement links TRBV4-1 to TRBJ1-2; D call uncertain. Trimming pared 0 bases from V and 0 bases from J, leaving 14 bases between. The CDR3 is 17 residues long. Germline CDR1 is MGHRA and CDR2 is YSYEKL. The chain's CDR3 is CASSQDPAPEANYGYTF. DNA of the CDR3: TGCGCCAGCAGCCAAGATCCGGCGCCGGAGGCTAACTATGGCTACACCTTC.

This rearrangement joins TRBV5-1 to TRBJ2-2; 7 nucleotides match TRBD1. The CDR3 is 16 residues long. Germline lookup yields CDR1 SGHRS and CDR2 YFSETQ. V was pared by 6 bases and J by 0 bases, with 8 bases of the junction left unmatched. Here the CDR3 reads CASKVGGLSNTGELFF. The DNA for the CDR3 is TGCGCCAGCAAAGTAGGGGGCCTATCGAACACCGGGGAGCTGTTTTTT.